This passage covers 2 T cell receptor beta chains from one sample sequenced in a study of shared clonotypes between healthy human individuals. The repertoire was sequenced with immunoSEQ multiplex PCR; TCRdb's copy has only in-frame clones and lacks some. Found here are some 1,900,000 clones, about 94% of them singletons; the top ten hold approximately 1.2%. Only CD45RO-negative cells positively selected for CCR7 counted as naive CD8 cells, so terminally differentiated effector memory CD45RA+ cells were excluded. Sequencing input: naive CD8+ T cells sorted from blood. The receptors come from a man between 18 and 35 years old in good health.

This sequence joins TRBV6-6 and TRBJ1-1, with no clear D. The V gene lost 4 bases and the J gene lost 2 bases, with 8 bases spanning the gap. Germline V lookup: CDR1 MNHNY, CDR2 SVGAGI (reference sequence). This CDR3 is built from 13 residues. Here the CDR3 reads CASSLSSNTEAFF. The CDR3, as DNA: TGTGCCAGCAGTTTAAGCTCCAACACTGAAGCTTTCTTT.

As regards this clone: This specimen includes other DNA sequences encoding the same CDR3. V gene TRBV30 combines with J gene TRBJ2-3, with 10 positions matching TRBD2. The CDR3 is 14 amino acids. Germline assignment: CDR1 GTSNPN and CDR2 SVGIG (reference sequence). The trim removed 0 bases at V and 5 bases at J, leaving 2 bases unmatched. Here the CDR3 DNA reads TGTGCCTGGAGTGTAGCGGGGGGGCTAGATACGCAGTATTTT. Protein: CAWSVAGGLDTQYF.